Following are 13 T cell receptor beta chains from one sample sequenced in a study of OX40 agonist ivuxolimab in advanced cancers. Measured with immunoSEQ multiplex PCR; TCRdb has only the in-frame clones, and not every one. The sample comprises some 72,000 clones, roughly nine tenths of which are singletons, and 2.5% to 3% rests with the top ten. The sample in question was CD4+ or CD8+ T cells sorted from blood, obtained in a trial of the OX40 agonist ivuxolimab. Every receptor here comes from an adult with an advanced solid tumor such as melanoma, head and neck, liver or kidney cancer.

This clone is a singleton in its sample. The V gene is TRBV5-5, the J gene TRBJ1-5, with D possibly TRBD1 on 5 matching bases. Per germline, CDR1 SGHKS and CDR2 YYEKEE (reference sequence). CDR3 length: 18 amino acids. V shed 4 bases and J shed 4 bases, with 24 bases lying between them. The CDR3 loop is CASSISWDVALRNQPQHF. CDR3 nucleotide sequence: TGTGCCAGCAGCATTAGTTGGGACGTGGCTCTGAGGAATCAGCCCCAGCATTTT.

This chain uses TRBV6-1 with TRBJ1-4, with unresolved D. V shed 4 bases and J shed 8 bases, with 8 bases lying between them. The CDR3 is made up of 12 amino acids. Germline V CDR1 and CDR2: MNHNS, SASEGT. CDR3 amino acids: CASSVQREKLFF. The CDR3 DNA reads TGTGCCAGCAGTGTACAGCGAGAAAAACTGTTTTTT.

The V gene is TRBV7-2, the J gene TRBJ2-7; D possibly corresponds to TRBD1 (6 bases). V was shortened by 4 bases and J by 3 bases, with 13 bases between the two germline ends. Germline V gene sequence: CDR1 SGHTA, CDR2 FQGNSA. The CDR3 is 14 amino acids. The CDR3 DNA reads TGTGCCAGCAGCTCCTGGGGGACAAACTACGAGCAGTACTTC. Translated: CASSSWGTNYEQYF.

This rearrangement joins TRBV9 to TRBJ1-3, with 9 bases matching TRBD1. Germline lookup yields CDR1 SGDLS and CDR2 YYNGEE. V dropped 3 bases and J dropped 7; count of bases not matched to a gene: 8. CDR3 length: 15 residues. CDR3 nucleotides: TGTGCCAGCAGCGCCGGGACAGGGTTGGACAACACCATATATTTT. Protein product: CASSAGTGLDNTIYF.

The chain couples TRBV5-1 to TRBJ2-7, with D maybe TRBD1 (5 bases). There are 13 residues in the CDR3. Deletions cut 0 bases from V and 7 bases from J, with 11 bases between. CDR1 and CDR2 (germline): SGHRS, YFSETQ. The CDR3 loop is CASSLEAGREQYF. CDR3 coding DNA: TGCGCCAGCAGCTTGGAGGCAGGGCGGGAGCAGTACTTC.

This sequence joins TRBV6-4 and TRBJ2-1, with TRBD1 as a possible D gene (6 bases). Germline CDR1 is MRHNA and CDR2 is SNTAGT. The ends were cut back, 5 bases at V and 6 bases at J, with 23 bases in the middle. The CDR3 is 17 amino acids. The CDR3 is CASSLDPPGALVNEQFF. CDR3 bases: TGTGCCAGCAGTTTGGACCCCCCAGGGGCCCTCGTCAATGAGCAGTTCTTC.

This chain joins TRBV15 and TRBJ1-5; D perhaps matches TRBD1 (5 bases). Trimming cost V 5 bases and J 2 bases, with 10 bases left between them. Germline assignment: CDR1 LNHNV and CDR2 YYDKDF (reference sequence). The CDR3 has 14 residues. The CDR3 bases are TGTGCCACCAGCGGGGGACTCCGCAATCAGCCCCAGCATTTT. Its translation: CATSGGLRNQPQHF.

This chain joins TRBV4-2 and TRBJ1-2, with D perhaps matching TRBD1 (6 bases). Germline V gene data show CDR1 as LGHNA and CDR2 as YNFKEQ. The V end lost 1 base, the J end lost 3 bases, and 18 bases lay between the germline ends. The length of the CDR3 is 17 residues. The CDR3 DNA reads as TGTGCCAGCAGCCAAGGGGGGAACAGGGCCCTTGACTATGGCTACACCTTC. It codes for CASSQGGNRALDYGYTF.

This clone was counted once. The rearrangement links TRBV5-1 to TRBJ2-1; D might be TRBD1 (6 bases). The CDR3 is 15 amino acids. Looked up from germline, CDR1 is SGHRS and CDR2 is YFSETQ. The V end was cut by 1 base, the J end by 5 bases, with 13 bases between. The CDR3: CASSLSPGQHNEQFF. The CDR3 DNA is TGCGCCAGCAGCTTGTCGCCAGGACAGCACAATGAGCAGTTCTTC.

Concerning this clone: Within the sample, other DNA sequences also encode this same CDR3. The chain employs TRBV27 and TRBJ2-7; D gene uncertain. V gave up 2 bases and J gave up 2 bases, with 7 bases separating them. Per the germline V gene, CDR1 is MNHEY and CDR2 is SMNVEV (reference sequence). The CDR3 is made up of 13 amino acids. Here the CDR3 reads CASSLLGTYEQYF. The CDR3 DNA is TGTGCCAGCAGTTTACTCGGAACCTACGAGCAGTACTTC.

The gene calls are TRBV6-5 and TRBJ2-5; 9 bases are a match to TRBD2. The CDR3 length is 14 residues. J lost 4 bases, V lost 6 bases, and 6 bases had no gene match. Germline V lookup: CDR1 MNHEY, CDR2 SVGAGI. The CDR3, as DNA: TGTGCCAGCAGGCCGGGACTAGCTGCAGAGACCCAGTACTTC. Amino acids: CASRPGLAAETQYF.

The chain is built from TRBV2 and TRBJ1-2; D might be TRBD1 (6 bases). Between the trimmed V and J ends, which lost 7 bases and 2 bases, there was a span of 8 bases. The CDR3 spans 12 residues. Germline V CDR1 and CDR2: SNHLY, FYNNEI. The CDR3 loop reads CASNGGNYGYTF. DNA of the CDR3: TGTGCCAGCAATGGGGGCAACTATGGCTACACCTTC.

This clone has only one observation. The chain employs TRBV6-1 and TRBJ1-5; D ambiguous. Germline CDR1 and CDR2: MNHNS and SASEGT. Trimming removed 1 base from V and 5 bases from J, with 6 bases in between. The CDR3 runs to 13 residues. DNA for the CDR3: TGTGCCAGCAGTGAAGGGAATCATCAGCCCCAGCATTTT. Amino acid sequence: CASSEGNHQPQHF.